This T cell receptor (beta chain) was profiled in a study of cytomegalovirus exposure and HLA in healthy donors. There are 15 residues in the CDR3. The PCR was carried out with 60 Vbeta primers and 13 Jbeta primers. Clones were read by immunoSEQ multiplex PCR, and TCRdb kept only the in-frame ones, dropping some. The data hold over 150,000 clones, with about four fifths observed a single time. The origin of this receptor is a male donor in good health and CMV-seropositive. Sequenced sample: PBMCs. The chain couples TRBV21-1 to TRBJ1-2. TRBV21-1 is marked as a pseudogene. The CDR3, as DNA: TGTGCCAGCAGCAAAAGTCGGAGGGACGGCCCCTCCTACACCTTC. Protein: CASSKSRRDGPSYTF.